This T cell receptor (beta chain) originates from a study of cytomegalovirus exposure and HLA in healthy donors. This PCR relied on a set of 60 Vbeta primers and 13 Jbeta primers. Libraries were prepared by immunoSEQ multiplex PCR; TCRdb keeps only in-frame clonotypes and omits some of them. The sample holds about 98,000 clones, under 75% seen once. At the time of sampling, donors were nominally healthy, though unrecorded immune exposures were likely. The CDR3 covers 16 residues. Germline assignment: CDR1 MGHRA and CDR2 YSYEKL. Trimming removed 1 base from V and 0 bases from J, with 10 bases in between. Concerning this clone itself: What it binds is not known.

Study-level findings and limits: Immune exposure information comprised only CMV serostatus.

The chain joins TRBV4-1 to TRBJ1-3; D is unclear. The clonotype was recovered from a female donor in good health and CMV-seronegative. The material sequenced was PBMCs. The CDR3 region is CASSQAGRRSGNTIYF. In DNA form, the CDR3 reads TGCGCCAGCAGCCAAGCCGGGAGGCGCTCTGGAAACACCATATATTTT.